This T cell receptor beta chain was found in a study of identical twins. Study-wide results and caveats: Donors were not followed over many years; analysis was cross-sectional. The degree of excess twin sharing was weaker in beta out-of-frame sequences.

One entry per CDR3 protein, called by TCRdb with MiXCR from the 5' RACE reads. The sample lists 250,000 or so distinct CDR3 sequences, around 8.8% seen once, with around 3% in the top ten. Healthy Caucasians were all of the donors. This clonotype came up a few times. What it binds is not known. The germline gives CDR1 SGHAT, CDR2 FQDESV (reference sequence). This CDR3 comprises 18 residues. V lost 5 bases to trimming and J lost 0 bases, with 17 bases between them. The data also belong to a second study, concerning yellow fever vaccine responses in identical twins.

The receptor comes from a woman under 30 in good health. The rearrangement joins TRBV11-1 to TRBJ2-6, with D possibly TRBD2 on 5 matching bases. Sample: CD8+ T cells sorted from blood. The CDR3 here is CASSQPRTDPSGANVLTF. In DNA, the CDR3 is TGTGCCAGCAGCCAACCTCGGACTGATCCCTCTGGGGCCAACGTCCTGACTTTC.